The entry that follows covers one T cell receptor beta chain sequence. Its antigen is not known. This specimen comes from a study of shared clonotypes between healthy human individuals. The CDR3 spans 15 residues. Germline CDR1 SGHTA, CDR2 FQGTGA. V was cut by 2 bases and J by 1 base, with 8 bases left in between. Assay: immunoSEQ multiplex PCR; the TCRdb copy retains only in-frame clones and omits some. Of around 430,000 clones in the sample, roughly 80% were seen once. Whole-study findings and limits: Read depth was anticipated to influence clonotype sharing among donors.

The receptor was isolated from a woman aged 40-49 years in good health. Some clones in this sample may be carry-over from other donors' samples. Sequenced material: PBMCs. The gene calls are TRBV7-3 and TRBJ2-2; tentative D call: TRBD1 (6 bases). CDR3 sequence: CASSLLTGNTGELFF. The CDR3 coding sequence is TGTGCCAGCAGCTTATTGACAGGGAACACCGGGGAGCTGTTTTTT.